Below, one T cell receptor (beta chain) is given with its context. Its antigen is unknown. This entry belongs to a study of T cell responses to AZD1222 COVID-19 vaccine. Study-wide context: Second-dose intervals near 4 or 12 weeks were combined. Points from the study as a whole: The number of AZD1222 recipients seropositive at baseline was only six.

The germline gives CDR1 SGDLS, CDR2 YYNGEE. This CDR3 region has 17 residues. The V and J ends lost 0 bases and 2 bases, in that order; junction bases with no gene match: 5. Only in-frame clones appear in the TCRdb table, and some are missing; sequencing was by immunoSEQ multiplex PCR. This sample yields 75,000 to 100,000 clones, of which roughly 88% are seen a single time; about 28% belongs to the top ten. The sequence was collected from an adult in good health. V and J are TRBV9 and TRBJ2-5; 12 bases are shared with TRBD2. The sample here was peripheral blood, taken on day 0 of AZD1222 vaccination. DNA of the CDR3: TGTGCCAGCAGCGTAGGTGTCACTAGCGGGGGGCAAGAGACCCAGTACTTC. The encoded protein is CASSVGVTSGGQETQYF. Full variable domain (rest looked up from reference TRBV9 and TRBJ2-5): DSGVTQTPKHLITATGQRVTLRCSPRSGDLSVYWYQQSLDQGLQFLIQYYNGEERAKGNILERFSAQQFPDLHSELNLSSLELGDSALYFCASSVGVTSGGQETQYFGPGTRLLVL.